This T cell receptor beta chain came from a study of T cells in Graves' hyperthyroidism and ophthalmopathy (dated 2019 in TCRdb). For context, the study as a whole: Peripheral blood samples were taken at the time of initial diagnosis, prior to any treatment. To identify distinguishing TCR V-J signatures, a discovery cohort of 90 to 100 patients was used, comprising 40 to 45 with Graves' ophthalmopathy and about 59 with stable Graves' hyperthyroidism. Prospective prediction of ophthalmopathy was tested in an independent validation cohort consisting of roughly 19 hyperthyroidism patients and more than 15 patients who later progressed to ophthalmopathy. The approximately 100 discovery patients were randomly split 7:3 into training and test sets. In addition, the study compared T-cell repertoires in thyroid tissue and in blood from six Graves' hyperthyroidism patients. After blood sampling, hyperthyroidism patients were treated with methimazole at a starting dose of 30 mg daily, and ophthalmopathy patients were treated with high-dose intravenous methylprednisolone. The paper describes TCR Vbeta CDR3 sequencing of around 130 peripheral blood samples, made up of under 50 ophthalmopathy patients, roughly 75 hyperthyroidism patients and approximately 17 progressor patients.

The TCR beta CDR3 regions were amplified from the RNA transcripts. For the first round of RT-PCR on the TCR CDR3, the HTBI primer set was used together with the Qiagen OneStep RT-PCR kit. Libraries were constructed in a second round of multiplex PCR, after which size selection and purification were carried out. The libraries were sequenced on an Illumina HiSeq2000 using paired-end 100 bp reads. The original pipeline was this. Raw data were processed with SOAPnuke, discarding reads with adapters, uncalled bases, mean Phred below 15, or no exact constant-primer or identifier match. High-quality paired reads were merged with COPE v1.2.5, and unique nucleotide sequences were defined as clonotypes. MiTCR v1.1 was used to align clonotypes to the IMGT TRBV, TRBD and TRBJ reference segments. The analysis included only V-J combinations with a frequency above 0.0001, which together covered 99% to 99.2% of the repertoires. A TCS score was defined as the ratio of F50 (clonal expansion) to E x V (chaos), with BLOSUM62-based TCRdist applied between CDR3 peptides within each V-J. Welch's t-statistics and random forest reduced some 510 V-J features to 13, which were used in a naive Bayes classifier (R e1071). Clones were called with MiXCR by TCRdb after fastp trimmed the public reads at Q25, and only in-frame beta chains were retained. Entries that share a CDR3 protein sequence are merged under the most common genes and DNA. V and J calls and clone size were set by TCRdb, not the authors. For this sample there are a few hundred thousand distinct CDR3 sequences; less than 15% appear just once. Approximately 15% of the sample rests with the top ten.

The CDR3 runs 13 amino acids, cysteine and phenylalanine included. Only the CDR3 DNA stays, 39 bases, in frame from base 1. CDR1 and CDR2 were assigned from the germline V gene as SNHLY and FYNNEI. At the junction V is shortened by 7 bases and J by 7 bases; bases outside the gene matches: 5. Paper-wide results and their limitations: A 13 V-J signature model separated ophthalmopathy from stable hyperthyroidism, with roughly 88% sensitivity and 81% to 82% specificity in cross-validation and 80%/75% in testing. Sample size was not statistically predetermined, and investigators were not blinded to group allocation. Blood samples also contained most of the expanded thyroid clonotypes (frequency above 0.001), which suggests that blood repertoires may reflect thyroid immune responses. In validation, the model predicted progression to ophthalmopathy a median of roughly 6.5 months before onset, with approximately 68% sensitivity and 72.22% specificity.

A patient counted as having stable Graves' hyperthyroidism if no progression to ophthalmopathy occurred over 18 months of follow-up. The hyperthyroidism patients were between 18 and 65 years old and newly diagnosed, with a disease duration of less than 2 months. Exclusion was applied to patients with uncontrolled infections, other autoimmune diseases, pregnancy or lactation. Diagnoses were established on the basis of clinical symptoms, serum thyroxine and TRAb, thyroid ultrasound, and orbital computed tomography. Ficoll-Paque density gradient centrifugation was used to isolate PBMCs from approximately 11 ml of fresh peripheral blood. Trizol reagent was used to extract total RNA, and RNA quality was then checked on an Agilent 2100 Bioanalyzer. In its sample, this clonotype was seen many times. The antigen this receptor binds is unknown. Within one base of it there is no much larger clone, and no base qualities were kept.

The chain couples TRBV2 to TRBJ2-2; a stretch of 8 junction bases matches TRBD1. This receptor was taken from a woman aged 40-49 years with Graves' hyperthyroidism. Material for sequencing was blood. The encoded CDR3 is CASTNRGSGELFF. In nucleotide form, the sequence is TGTGCCAGCACTAACAGGGGGAGCGGGGAGCTGTTTTTT.